The clone carrying this T cell receptor beta chain occurred many times. The antigen remains undetermined. This sample stems from a study of neurological immune-mediated disorders. Broader study findings: The most TCR clonal expansion was seen in HTLV-1-associated myelopathy, and the least was seen in multiple sclerosis, which fell below healthy controls. When repertoires were grouped phylogenetically, those of 18 of 34 multiple sclerosis patients fell into one related-CDR3 cluster, a possible signature. The absence of any CDR3 amino acid sequence shared by expanded clones across subjects suggests that repertoires were private in all groups.

The ends lost 2 bases at V and 6 bases at J; junction bases unmatched: 10. The CDR3 totals 17 residues. Germline lookup yields CDR1 SGHVS and CDR2 FQNEAQ. Synthesis of cDNA used 5'RACE (with 10-nucleotide random UMIs). TCRdb fed the 5' RACE reads into MiXCR, producing one record per CDR3 protein. The sample comprises 80,000 to 85,000 distinct CDR3 sequences, approximately 2.8% of which are singletons, and about 1% rests with the top ten. This sequence was found in a woman aged 25 to 39 with multiple sclerosis. The rearrangement uses TRBV7-8 and TRBJ2-2; 9 bases match TRBD2. Sequenced: PBMCs. CDR3 coding DNA: TGTGCCAGCAGCTTACTTTCGCCGGGACTAGCAGCCGGGGAGCTGTTTTTT. Translation gives CASSLLSPGLAAGELFF. Looking up the rest from reference TRBV7-8 and TRBJ2-2 gives the full variable domain: GAGVSQSPRYKVAKRGQDVALRCDPISGHVSLFWYQQALGQGPEFLTYFQNEAQLDKSGLPSDRFFAERPEGSVSTLKIQRTQQEDSAVYLCASSLLSPGLAAGELFFGEGSRLTVL.